The 28 T cell receptor beta chains below come from one sample, sequenced in a study of blood T cell repertoires in COVID-19. Some clones are missing from TCRdb's copy, which holds only in-frame ones; the method was immunoSEQ multiplex PCR. The table has around 150,000 clones, roughly 80% seen once. The sequenced sample consisted of peripheral blood. Receptor source: a woman aged 40 to 49 with COVID-19, enrolled during active disease.

Comment on this clone: A read error may produce the germline difference seen at one junction end. This chain uses TRBV29-1 with TRBJ1-2; D is unresolved. The CDR3 is 10 amino acids. Germline CDR1 reads SQVTM; CDR2 reads ANQGSEA. CDR3 loop: CSVEEVAVNF. DNA of the CDR3: TGCAGCGTTGAAGAGGTGGCAGTCAACTTC.

The chain uses TRBV28 and TRBJ1-1; 11 nucleotides agree with TRBD1. Germline CDR1 and CDR2: MDHEN and SYDVKM. Unmatched junction bases numbered 9, after V lost 7 bases and J lost 5 bases. The CDR3 has 15 residues. The CDR3 region is CASITGTGGRTEAFF. The CDR3 nucleotides read TGTGCCAGCATAACCGGGACAGGGGGGCGAACTGAAGCTTTCTTT.

This chain links TRBV7-3 with TRBJ2-2; 8 bases line up with TRBD2. This CDR3 comprises 15 residues. With V trimmed by 5 bases and J by 4 bases, 6 bases remained unmatched. Germline assignment: CDR1 SGHTA and CDR2 FQGTGA. CDR3 sequence: CASSRGGPGTGELFF. The CDR3 DNA sequence: TGTGCCAGCAGCCGCGGGGGGCCTGGCACCGGGGAGCTGTTTTTT.

The chain has TRBV20-1 and TRBJ1-3, with D possibly matching TRBD1 (6 bases). The germline V gene encodes CDR1 DFQATT and CDR2 SNEGSKA (reference sequence). This CDR3 is built from 14 residues. V was clipped by 6 bases and J by 3 bases, with 15 bases between them. The CDR3 DNA is TGCAGTGCAAGTACAGGGCTCGGTGGAAACACCATATATTTT. Its protein is CSASTGLGGNTIYF.

The rearrangement uses TRBV27 and TRBJ1-6, with 7 nucleotides matching TRBD1. This CDR3 comprises 15 residues. Germline lookup yields CDR1 MNHEY and CDR2 SMNVEV (reference sequence). V was pared by 7 bases and J by 7 bases, with 10 bases of the junction left unmatched. Written as DNA, the CDR3 is TGTGCCAGCAAAAAGGCGGGACAGCGAAATTCACCCCTCCACTTT. This codes for CASKKAGQRNSPLHF.

The CDR3: CATSRDTAGDTQYF. CDR3 sequence (DNA): TGTGCCACCAGCAGAGATACGGCGGGAGATACGCAGTATTTT. The chain uses TRBV15 and TRBJ2-3, with D perhaps TRBD2 (5 bases). Germline loops: CDR1 LNHNV, CDR2 YYDKDF (reference sequence). The CDR3 is 14 amino acids. V was cut by 0 bases and J by 5 bases, with 9 bases left in between.

The chain is built from TRBV6-5 and TRBJ1-2; D call uncertain. The CDR3 covers 14 residues. CDR1 is MNHEY, CDR2 SVGAGI, per germline. V was trimmed by 3 bases and J by 6 bases, leaving 14 bases between them. CDR3 sequence: CASSYTSWADGYTF. The DNA of the CDR3 is TGTGCCAGCAGTTATACCTCCTGGGCAGATGGCTACACCTTC.

The V and J genes are TRBV2 and TRBJ1-2, with no clear D. The CDR3 covers 14 residues. Trimming removed 6 bases at V and 4 bases at J, with 15 bases between. Germline V gene data show CDR1 as SNHLY and CDR2 as FYNNEI. CDR3 residues: CASSDYEDPYGYTF. CDR3 DNA: TGTGCCAGCAGCGACTACGAAGACCCCTATGGCTACACCTTC.

The rearrangement joins TRBV4-2 to TRBJ2-3, with 7 positions matching TRBD1. This CDR3 has 16 amino acids. The germline V gene encodes CDR1 LGHNA and CDR2 YNFKEQ. V lost 1 base to trimming and J lost 0 bases; unmatched junction nucleotides: 4. The CDR3: CASSQGDRDSTDTQYF. CDR3 coding DNA: TGTGCCAGCAGCCAAGGTGACAGGGACAGCACAGATACGCAGTATTTT.

The gene calls are TRBV19 and TRBJ2-1; TRBD1 matches 12 bases. CDR3 size: 17 residues. V lost 6 bases, J lost 7 bases, and 13 bases stayed unmatched. Looked up from germline, CDR1 is LNHDA and CDR2 is SQIVND (reference sequence). The CDR3 nucleotides read TGTGCCAGTAGACCTATTGGGGGGACAGGGGGCGGGAATGAGCAGTTCTTC. This translates into CASRPIGGTGGGNEQFF.

The V and J genes are TRBV10-1 and TRBJ2-1; tentative D call: TRBD2 (5 bases). The CDR3 loop spans 14 amino acids. V lost 6 bases and J lost 7, with 16 bases in between. Germline V gene data show CDR1 as WNHNN and CDR2 as SYGVQD (reference sequence). This CDR3 reads CASSPAGERNEQFF. In nucleotides, the CDR3 is TGCGCCAGCAGCCCCGCCGGGGAGAGGAATGAGCAGTTCTTC.

The V call is TRBV12-5, the J call TRBJ1-1; D not certain. The length of the CDR3 is 17 residues. Germline V CDR1 and CDR2: LGHNT, FRNRAP. The ends were cut back, 2 bases at V and 3 bases at J, with 19 bases in the middle. The CDR3 loop reads CASGLFRSVGLDTEAFF. The DNA for the CDR3 is TGTGCTAGTGGTTTGTTTCGGTCAGTGGGCTTGGACACTGAAGCTTTCTTT. Full variable domain (remainder filled in from reference TRBV12-5 and TRBJ1-1): DARVTQTPRHKVTEMGQEVTMRCQPILGHNTVFWYRQTMMQGLELLAYFRNRAPLDDSGMPKDRFSAEMPDATLATLKIQPSEPRDSAVYFCASGLFRSVGLDTEAFFGQGTRLTVV.

This chain connects TRBV29-1 to TRBJ2-3; 8 nucleotides match TRBD2. The length of the CDR3 is 14 residues. Unmatched junction bases numbered 5, after V lost 6 bases and J lost 0 bases. Germline CDR1 SQVTM, CDR2 ANQGSEA. In DNA, the CDR3 is TGCAGCGTACACGGGACTAGGAGCACAGATACGCAGTATTTT. Its protein is CSVHGTRSTDTQYF.

The chain joins TRBV19 to TRBJ2-5, with TRBD1 as a possible D gene (6 bases). The V gene's germline CDR1 is LNHDA and CDR2 SQIVND (reference sequence). V lost 3 bases and J lost 5, with 13 bases in between. This CDR3 contains 14 residues. The CDR3 reads CASSMVFTGETQYF. CDR3 coding DNA: TGTGCCAGTAGTATGGTCTTTACAGGGGAGACCCAGTACTTC.

CDR3 DNA sequence: TGTGCCAGCAGCCAAGGCCCGGTGAACACTGAAGCTTTCTTT. It yields the protein CASSQGPVNTEAFF. The V call is TRBV3-1 (or the pseudogene TRBV3-2), the J call TRBJ1-1; D remains unclear. V was shortened by 1 base and J by 0 bases, with 6 bases between the two germline ends. The CDR3 has 14 amino acids. Germline CDR1 LGHDT, CDR2 YNNKEL (reference sequence).

The chain is built from TRBV28 and TRBJ2-2; 9 bases map to TRBD1. Trimming at V came to 1 base and at J to 2 bases, leaving 2 bases not matched to a gene. Germline lookup yields CDR1 MDHEN and CDR2 SYDVKM. The CDR3 totals 16 residues. CDR3 DNA: TGTGCCAGCAGTTTATTGGGACAGGGAAACACCGGGGAGCTGTTTTTT. It specifies CASSLLGQGNTGELFF.

V and J are TRBV7-2 and TRBJ1-1; D might be TRBD1 (5 bases). The CDR3 is 16 amino acids. Germline V gives CDR1 SGHTA, CDR2 FQGNSA. Trimming shortened V by 0 bases and J by 1 base, and 12 bases separated the two germline ends. The chain's CDR3 is CASSLAGHPGNTEAFF. CDR3 bases: TGTGCCAGCAGCTTAGCGGGGCACCCAGGGAACACTGAAGCTTTCTTT.

V gene TRBV30 combines with J gene TRBJ1-1, with 9 bases matching TRBD1. J was trimmed by 3 bases and V by 0 bases; bases with no gene match: 11. This CDR3 has 17 amino acids. Germline V gives CDR1 GTSNPN, CDR2 SVGIG (reference sequence). CDR3 residues: CAWSVALNRGRDTEAFF. Written as DNA, the CDR3 is TGTGCCTGGAGTGTTGCGTTGAACAGGGGGCGAGACACTGAAGCTTTCTTT.

The chain carries TRBV7-9 and TRBJ2-1; TRBD2 matches at 10 bases. Germline loops: CDR1 SEHNR, CDR2 FQNEAQ (reference sequence). With 2 bases clipped from V and 6 bases from J, the junction kept 4 bases outside the gene matches. The CDR3 runs to 15 residues. Here the CDR3 DNA reads TGTGCCAGCAGCTTAAGCGGGGGGGTACCCAATGAGCAGTTCTTC. Protein product: CASSLSGGVPNEQFF.

The gene calls are TRBV2 and TRBJ2-2; 7 bases align to TRBD1. Germline V gives CDR1 SNHLY, CDR2 FYNNEI. This CDR3 spans 14 amino acids. The trim removed 7 bases at V and 6 bases at J, leaving 8 bases unmatched. The CDR3 DNA reads as TGTGCCAGCATGAGACAGGGTCATCCCGGGGAGCTGTTTTTT. Its protein is CASMRQGHPGELFF.

This clone was observed a single time. V usage is TRBV7-9 and J usage is TRBJ2-5; 12 nucleotides match TRBD1. Germline CDR1 SEHNR, CDR2 FQNEAQ (reference sequence). J lost 5 bases, V lost 5 bases, and 6 bases had no gene match. The CDR3 has 15 residues. CDR3 DNA: TGTGCCAGCAGCAAGGGACAGGGGGCGGAGGAGACCCAGTACTTC. This translates into CASSKGQGAEETQYF.

The chain uses TRBV19 and TRBJ2-2; D unclear. Trimming removed 4 bases at V and 4 bases at J, with 10 bases between. Germline CDR1 and CDR2: LNHDA and SQIVND (reference sequence). The CDR3 totals 14 residues. The CDR3 region is CASSNEAFTGELFF. CDR3 nucleotides: TGTGCCAGTAGTAATGAGGCATTCACCGGGGAGCTGTTTTTT. Together with reference TRBV19 and TRBJ2-2, the CDR3 gives the full variable domain: DGGITQSPKYLFRKEGQNVTLSCEQNLNHDAMYWYRQDPGQGLRLIYYSQIVNDFQKGDIAEGYSVSREKKESFPLTVTSAQKNPTAFYLCASSNEAFTGELFFGEGSRLTVL.

The rearrangement joins TRBV11-3 to TRBJ2-3, with no clear D. This CDR3 spans 14 amino acids. Germline values: CDR1 SGHNT, CDR2 YENEEA. The V and J ends lost 5 bases and 2 bases respectively, with 11 bases between them. In DNA form, the CDR3 reads TGTGCCAGCAGCACCACTTACCCCACAGATACGCAGTATTTT. Translating gives CASSTTYPTDTQYF.

The chain links TRBV6-6 to TRBJ2-1, with a weak D call TRBD1 (6 bases). The CDR3 covers 12 residues. Trimming left V 5 bases short and J 9 bases short, with 11 bases between. Germline V gene sequence: CDR1 MNHNY, CDR2 SVGAGI (reference sequence). CDR3 amino acids: CASSNSGVEQFF. DNA of the CDR3: TGTGCCAGCAGTAATTCAGGGGTTGAGCAGTTCTTC.

V gene TRBV7-2 combines with J gene TRBJ2-5; 12 bases map to TRBD2. From germline, CDR1 is SGHTA and CDR2 FQGNSA. The J segment lost 5 bases and the V segment lost 7 bases, leaving 8 bases of the junction unmatched. The CDR3 consists of 15 residues. CDR3 in DNA: TGTGCCAGCACGCGACTAGCGGGAGCCTCTGAGACCCAGTACTTC. This encodes CASTRLAGASETQYF. Combining the CDR3 with reference TRBV7-2 and TRBJ2-5 gives the whole variable domain GAGVSQSPSNKVTEKGKDVELRCDPISGHTALYWYRQSLGQGLEFLIYFQGNSAPDKSGLPSDRFSAERTGGSVSTLTIQRTQQEDSAVYLCASTRLAGASETQYFGPGTRLLVL.

This clone has more than one count but fewer than ten. The rearrangement joins TRBV19 to TRBJ2-1; perhaps TRBD1 as D (6 bases). CDR3 length: 13 residues. Trimming stripped 7 bases from V and 7 bases from J, with 14 bases between. Germline values: CDR1 LNHDA, CDR2 SQIVND (reference sequence). The CDR3 reads CASNEQGWNEQFF. The CDR3 DNA sequence: TGTGCCAGTAACGAACAGGGTTGGAATGAGCAGTTCTTC. The full variable domain, with the rest looked up from reference TRBV19 and TRBJ2-1, is DGGITQSPKYLFRKEGQNVTLSCEQNLNHDAMYWYRQDPGQGLRLIYYSQIVNDFQKGDIAEGYSVSREKKESFPLTVTSAQKNPTAFYLCASNEQGWNEQFFGPGTRLTVL.

The rearrangement joins TRBV6-5 to TRBJ1-6; tentatively, D is TRBD1 (5 bases). This CDR3 has 13 amino acids. Germline V gives CDR1 MNHEY, CDR2 SVGAGI. Trimming stripped 4 bases from V and 9 bases from J, with 10 bases between. CDR3 sequence reads: CASSSQGGSPLHF. The CDR3 DNA sequence: TGTGCCAGCAGTTCCCAGGGCGGTTCACCCCTCCACTTT.

The chain uses TRBV2 and TRBJ2-3, with TRBD2 identical over 11 bases. The germline V gene has CDR1 SNHLY and CDR2 FYNNEI. Unmatched junction bases numbered 7, after V lost 11 bases and J lost 3 bases. The CDR3 length is 14 residues. The CDR3 bases are TGTGCCTCAGCACTAGCGGGAGCGACAGATACGCAGTATTTT. It is translated as CASALAGATDTQYF.